This T cell receptor beta chain is from a study of PD-L1 blockade in urothelial cancer. About the study: About 90% of the roughly 29 patients were men who had bladder-origin urothelial cancer. Blood was analyzed 3 weeks (second dose) and 6 weeks after treatment start. Blood yielded a median of around 150,000 T cells per sample.

The assay was immunoSEQ multiplex PCR, and TCRdb's table has in-frame clones only and misses some. The sample has about 72,000 clones; roughly 86% are singletons. The time point is: pretreatment peripheral blood. Individual patients had between 1 and 8 samples, taken pretreatment and on-treatment. The V gene's germline CDR1 is LGHNT and CDR2 FRNRAP. This CDR3 region has 14 residues. V was clipped by 6 bases and J by 7 bases, with 15 bases between them. The V and J genes are TRBV12-5 and TRBJ1-4; D is perhaps TRBD1 (6 bases). The receptor was derived from a man aged 55-75 years with urothelial cancer. The input for sequencing was PBMCs, taken around atezolizumab (anti-PD-L1) treatment. The chain's CDR3 is CASGPDRFGEKLFF. In DNA form, the CDR3 reads TGTGCTAGTGGGCCTGACAGGTTTGGTGAAAAACTGTTTTTT.